This T cell receptor (beta chain) was identified during a study of blood T cell repertoires in COVID-19. Study-wide context: The cDNA or gDNA used as material had been derived from T cells, B-cell-depleted T cells, or PBMCs.

The CDR3 is made up of 17 amino acids. In germline, CDR1 is LGHNA, CDR2 YSLEER. Trimming cost V 2 bases and J 6 bases; bases outside gene matches: 11. The method was immunoSEQ multiplex PCR; TCRdb's version includes in-frame clones alone and lacks a portion of them. The profile shows approximately 150,000 clones, almost 85% of them singletons. This receptor was obtained from a woman older than 75 with COVID-19, enrolled during active disease. Source material: peripheral blood. The chain recombines TRBV4-3 with TRBJ2-2; 8 nucleotides agree with TRBD2. The DNA of the CDR3 is TGCGCCAGCAGCCAACAACGGGGGGGCCTTTTGGCCGGGGAGCTGTTTTTT. Protein sequence: CASSQQRGGLLAGELFF.